This TCR beta chain comes out of a study of CD4 and CD8 cells across lung adenocarcinoma regions. Using its own MiXCR run on the PCR reads, TCRdb lists one record per CDR3 protein. Seen here are some 16,000 distinct CDR3 sequences, 55% observed once, and the top ten hold approximately 32%. Per germline, CDR1 SGHRS and CDR2 YFSETQ. This CDR3 comprises 16 residues. Trimming shortened V by 4 bases and J by 4 bases, and 18 bases separated the two germline ends. Sequencing input: CD8+ T cells from the center of a lung tumor. The receptor comes from a female donor with lung adenocarcinoma. The CD4 and CD8 labels of this study may be unreliable. V usage is TRBV5-1 and J usage is TRBJ2-1, with TRBD2 as a possible D gene (7 bases). CDR3 nucleotides: TGCGCCAGCAGCGGGGGTGGGGGGGGGCTGTACAATGAGCAGTTCTTC. It is translated as CASSGGGGGLYNEQFF.